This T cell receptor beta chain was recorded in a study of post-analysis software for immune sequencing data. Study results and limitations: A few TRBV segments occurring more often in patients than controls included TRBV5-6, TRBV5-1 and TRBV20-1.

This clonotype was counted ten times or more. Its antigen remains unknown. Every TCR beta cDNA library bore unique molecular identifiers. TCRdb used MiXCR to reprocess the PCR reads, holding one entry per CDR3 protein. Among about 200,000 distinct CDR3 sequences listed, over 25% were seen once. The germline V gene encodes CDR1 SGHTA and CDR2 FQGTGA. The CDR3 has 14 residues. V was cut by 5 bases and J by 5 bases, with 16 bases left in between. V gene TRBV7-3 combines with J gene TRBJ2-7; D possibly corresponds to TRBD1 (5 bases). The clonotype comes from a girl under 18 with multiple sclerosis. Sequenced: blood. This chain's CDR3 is CASSPSPGMDEQYF. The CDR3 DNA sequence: TGTGCCAGCAGCCCAAGTCCAGGGATGGACGAGCAGTACTTC.